This TCR beta chain was obtained from a study of early T cells in non-severe SARS-CoV-2 infection. Overall study results and limits: VDJdb matching skewed toward anti-spike CD8 responses, missing private and CD4 specificities.

This clonotype was found many times. The antigen is unknown. The CDR3 sequence is 14 residues long. V was cut by 0 bases and J by 1 base, with 6 bases left in between. Unique molecular identifiers were added to individual cDNA molecules. TCRdb recomputed calls from the 5' RACE reads with MiXCR, one row per CDR3 protein. The sample shows about 80,000 distinct CDR3 sequences, 5% to 7% of them seen only once. The rearrangement uses TRBV12-3 or TRBV12-4 and TRBJ1-1, with a weak D call TRBD1 (5 bases). This clonotype was obtained from an adult who was a healthcare worker with PCR-confirmed SARS-CoV-2 infection or an uninfected control (not recorded which). Sequencing was done on a sample of whole blood. The CDR3, as DNA: TGTGCCAGCAGTTTAGCTGGGGGGAACACTGAAGCTTTCTTT. Translated: CASSLAGGNTEAFF.